A single sample gave rise to the 29 T cell receptor beta chains below, sequenced in a study of T cell repertoires in cytomegalovirus infection (dated by TCRdb to between 2018 and 2021). Sequencing instrument: Illumina HiSeq 1500. TCRdb reprocessing: public reads trimmed at Q25 with fastp, clones called with MiXCR, in-frame beta chains kept. A single entry per CDR3 protein holds the most common genes and DNA from its merged rows. The sample records approximately 100,000 distinct CDR3 sequences, 23% of which are singletons. Clones ranked in the top ten supply approximately 39% of the sample. The sequenced material came from CD8+ T cells from PBMCs. The origin of the receptors is a human donor in good health (CMV status not recorded). Some clones in this sample may be carry-over from other donors' samples.

This clonotype was seen ten or more times. The J gene is TRBJ2-7, the V gene TRBV6-6; 7 bases line up with TRBD1. Germline assignment: CDR1 MNHNY and CDR2 SVGAGI (reference sequence). Germline trimming cut 6 bases from V and 0 bases from J; bases unmatched to any gene: 11. CDR3 length: 16 residues. The CDR3 nucleotides read TGTGCCAGCAGCCTCCGGGACAGCCTACCCTCCTACGAGCAGTACTTC. Translation: CASSLRDSLPSYEQYF.

DNA for the CDR3: TGTGCCAGCAGCTTGGGGACTAGGCCCTACAATGAGCAGTTCTTC. This translates into CASSLGTRPYNEQFF. J is TRBJ2-1 and V is TRBV7-9; 8 positions match TRBD2. Trimming took 3 bases from V and 2 from J; bases not matched to a gene: 3. The CDR3 runs to 15 residues. Germline V CDR1 and CDR2: SEHNR, FQNEAQ (reference sequence). Full variable domain (rest looked up from reference TRBV7-9 and TRBJ2-1): DTGVSQNPRHKITKRGQNVTFRCDPISEHNRLYWYRQTLGQGPEFLTYFQNEAQLEKSRLLSDRFSAERPKGSFSTLEIQRTEQGDSAMYLCASSLGTRPYNEQFFGPGTRLTVL.

This clonotype was counted a few times. J is TRBJ1-1 and V is TRBV7-4; no clear D. Trimming took off 5 bases at V and 6 bases at J, with 16 bases between the two ends. Germline V lookup: CDR1 SGHVT, CDR2 SQSDAQ. The CDR3 totals 14 residues. CDR3 in amino acids: CASSRGISGPEAFF. The CDR3 DNA is TGTGCCAGCAGCCGAGGCATCTCCGGGCCTGAAGCTTTCTTT.

The genes are TRBV10-3 and TRBJ1-2, with TRBD1 as a possible D gene (6 bases). Trimming removed 6 bases at V and 1 base at J, with 18 bases between. This CDR3 contains 16 residues. Germline V gives CDR1 ENHRY, CDR2 SYGVKD. CDR3 sequence: CAIRDPTGSINYGYTF. For the CDR3, the DNA is TGTGCCATCAGGGATCCCACAGGGTCGATTAACTATGGCTACACCTTC.

The J gene is TRBJ2-3, the V gene TRBV27, with a possible D match to TRBD2 (6 bases). Trimming stripped 0 bases from V and 1 base from J, with 17 bases between. Germline V gene data show CDR1 as MNHEY and CDR2 as SMNVEV (reference sequence). The CDR3 covers 18 residues. The CDR3 loop reads CASSLSVYGDSRTDTQYF. The CDR3 nucleotides are TGTGCCAGCAGTTTATCGGTGTACGGGGACTCCCGCACAGATACGCAGTATTTT.

With regard to this clonotype: A much larger clone sits a single nucleotide away, making a read error possible. The chain employs TRBV7-9 and TRBJ2-5; TRBD2 is a possible D gene (6 bases). The CDR3 has 14 amino acids. V lost 6 bases to trimming and J lost 5 bases, with 16 bases between them. Germline values: CDR1 SEHNR, CDR2 FQNEAQ (reference sequence). This CDR3 is CASRSLVGGETQYF. CDR3 nucleotides: TGTGCCAGCAGATCCCTCGTAGGAGGGGAGACCCAGTACTTC.

The table lists this clonotype with a few counts. The genes are TRBV6-2 or TRBV6-3 and TRBJ2-1; D is undetermined. CDR1 MNHEY and CDR2 SVGEGT come from the germline V gene. The length of the CDR3 is 12 residues. The V and J ends lost 6 bases and 8 bases respectively, with 11 bases between them. The CDR3 region has the DNA TGTGCCAGCAGCCCTTCCGGGTATGAGCAGTTCTTC. Encoded protein: CASSPSGYEQFF.

V and J are TRBV6-6 and TRBJ1-5; D might be TRBD1 (5 bases). The CDR3 has 14 amino acids. V dropped 2 bases and J dropped 6 bases, with 11 bases sitting between them. CDR1 and CDR2 (germline): MNHNY, SVGAGI (reference sequence). CDR3 DNA: TGTGCCAGCAGTTACGTTCAGGGCTCTCAGCCCCAGCATTTT. Translation: CASSYVQGSQPQHF.

This clonotype was observed at least ten times. The chain links TRBV7-9 to TRBJ2-1; possible D gene TRBD2, 6 bases. The CDR3 runs 16 residues. Germline V lookup: CDR1 SEHNR, CDR2 FQNEAQ (reference sequence). Trimming cost V 7 bases and J 0 bases, with 16 bases left between them. The CDR3 DNA follows: TGTGCCAGCACCGGGTCTGGGGGGAGCTCCTACAATGAGCAGTTCTTC. It is translated as CASTGSGGSSYNEQFF. The entire variable domain, with the rest obtained from reference TRBV7-9 and TRBJ2-1, is as follows: DTGVSQNPRHKITKRGQNVTFRCDPISEHNRLYWYRQTLGQGPEFLTYFQNEAQLEKSRLLSDRFSAERPKGSFSTLEIQRTEQGDSAMYLCASTGSGGSSYNEQFFGPGTRLTVL.

J is TRBJ2-1 and V is TRBV4-3, with TRBD2 matching 13 bases. The CDR3 consists of 16 residues. The J segment lost 7 bases and the V segment lost 1 base, leaving 4 bases of the junction unmatched. The germline V gene has CDR1 LGHNA and CDR2 YSLEER. The chain's CDR3 is CASSQGLAGGKNEQFF. CDR3 nucleotide sequence: TGCGCCAGCAGCCAAGGACTAGCGGGGGGTAAAAATGAGCAGTTCTTC.

The chain joins TRBV29-1 to TRBJ2-7; 8 nucleotides align to TRBD2. Germline V lookup: CDR1 SQVTM, CDR2 ANQGSEA. The V and J ends lost 5 bases and 5 bases, in that order; junction bases with no gene match: 11. This CDR3 comprises 14 residues. CDR3 DNA: TGCAGCGTTCGAGCGAGGCGGGGGGCCCACGAGCAGTACTTC. Amino acids: CSVRARRGAHEQYF.

The chain links TRBV2 to TRBJ2-1; 15 bases align to TRBD2. Germline lookup yields CDR1 SNHLY and CDR2 FYNNEI. The CDR3 extends over 16 amino acids. The junction had 3 bases not matched to a gene; V was cut back by 5 bases and J by 4 bases. CDR3 nucleotide sequence: TGTGCCAGCAGTTGGACTAGCGGGGGGGGTTACAATGAGCAGTTCTTC. This encodes CASSWTSGGGYNEQFF. The variable domain in full, with the rest retrieved from reference TRBV2 and TRBJ2-1, is EPEVTQTPSHQVTQMGQEVILRCVPISNHLYFYWYRQILGQKVEFLVSFYNNEISEKSEIFDDQFSVERPDGSNFTLKIRSTKLEDSAMYFCASSWTSGGGYNEQFFGPGTRLTVL.

The rearrangement joins TRBV2 to TRBJ2-7, with a tentative D call TRBD1 (6 bases). From germline, CDR1 is SNHLY and CDR2 FYNNEI. The CDR3 is made up of 15 amino acids. V was trimmed by 6 bases and J by 2 bases, leaving 17 bases between them. The CDR3: CASRESRDTTYEQYF. The CDR3, as DNA: TGTGCCAGCAGGGAGTCCCGGGACACAACCTACGAGCAGTACTTC.

The chain recombines TRBV29-1 with TRBJ2-6; D unresolved. V shed 4 bases and J shed 2 bases, with 6 bases lying between them. The CDR3 loop spans 13 amino acids. Germline V lookup: CDR1 SQVTM, CDR2 ANQGSEA. As DNA, the CDR3 is TGCAGCGTTGTGGTTGCTGGGGCCAACGTCCTGACTTTC. It specifies CSVVVAGANVLTF.

The chain is built from TRBV6-2 or TRBV6-3 and TRBJ1-1, with unresolved D. V lost 2 bases to trimming and J lost 5 bases, with 18 bases between them. CDR3 length: 16 amino acids. Germline assignment: CDR1 MNHEY and CDR2 SVGEGT. CDR3 DNA: TGTGCCAGCAGTTACCCACGCCGGGGAGGGAGAACTGAAGCTTTCTTT. Its translation: CASSYPRRGGRTEAFF.

The gene calls are TRBV5-3 and TRBJ2-4; a weak D match, TRBD2 (5 bases). TRBV5-3 is noted as an ORF with a role that remains uncertain. Deletions cut 4 bases from V and 0 bases from J, with 11 bases between. The CDR3 contains 15 residues. CDR3 bases: TGTGCCAGAAGCAGAGAGGGAATAGCCAAAAACATTCAGTACTTC. Its translation: CARSREGIAKNIQYF.

This clonotype appeared a few times. The CDR3 loop is CASSLIQASNYGYTF. As DNA, the CDR3 is TGTGCCAGCAGTTTAATTCAGGCGTCTAACTATGGCTACACCTTC. The V gene is TRBV28, the J gene TRBJ1-2; D is unresolved. The CDR3 loop spans 15 amino acids. Germline-derived CDR1 and CDR2 are MDHEN and SYDVKM. Trimming cost V 2 bases and J 0 bases, with 10 bases left between them.

This clonotype was seen at least ten times. The chain couples TRBV6-6 to TRBJ1-2; 7 nucleotides agree with TRBD1. This CDR3 contains 12 residues. The germline V gene encodes CDR1 MNHNY and CDR2 SVGAGI (reference sequence). V lost 2 bases to trimming and J lost 8 bases; unmatched junction nucleotides: 2. The CDR3 spells CASSYTQGGYTF. The CDR3 DNA sequence: TGTGCCAGCAGTTACACACAGGGGGGCTACACCTTC.

This clonotype has a count of ten or more. This chain uses TRBV11-2 with TRBJ2-3; D gene ambiguous. Germline values: CDR1 SGHAT, CDR2 FQNNGV. Trimming left V 5 bases short and J 0 bases short, with 6 bases between. The CDR3 totals 13 residues. CDR3 residues: CASSPGSTDTQYF. The CDR3, as DNA: TGTGCCAGCAGCCCCGGGAGCACAGATACGCAGTATTTT. The full variable domain, in which reference TRBV11-2 and TRBJ2-3 provide the parts outside the CDR3, is EAGVAQSPRYKIIEKRQSVAFWCNPISGHATLYWYQQILGQGPKLLIQFQNNGVVDDSQLPKDRFSAERLKGVDSTLKIQPAKLEDSAVYLCASSPGSTDTQYFGPGTRLTVL.

This clonotype was seen ten or more times. This rearrangement joins TRBV12-3 or TRBV12-4 to TRBJ2-1; 13 positions agree with TRBD2. The CDR3 contains 15 residues. The J segment lost 5 bases and the V segment lost 8 bases, leaving 6 bases of the junction unmatched. CDR3 DNA: TGTGCCAGCGGATTAGGACTAGCGGGAGACAATGAGCAGTTCTTC. Translation gives CASGLGLAGDNEQFF.

This clonotype showed up many times. J is TRBJ1-5 and V is TRBV12-3 or TRBV12-4, with TRBD1 identical over 10 bases. The trim removed 5 bases at V and 2 bases at J, leaving 3 bases unmatched. This CDR3 has 15 residues. Here the CDR3 reads CASSVTGGRNQPQHF. The CDR3, as DNA: TGTGCCAGCAGTGTGACAGGGGGCCGCAATCAGCCCCAGCATTTT.

This clonotype has more than one count but fewer than ten. This chain links TRBV6-2 or TRBV6-3 with TRBJ2-7; tentatively, D is TRBD2 (6 bases). The CDR3 has 15 amino acids. CDR1 MNHEY and CDR2 SVGEGT come from the germline V gene. V lost 7 bases to trimming and J lost 5 bases, with 21 bases between them. The CDR3 DNA sequence: TGTGCCAGCACTCAGGCGTTGGGGGGACCCGACGAGCAGTACTTC. This encodes CASTQALGGPDEQYF.

The sample holds many counts of this clonotype. The V and J genes are TRBV6-2 or TRBV6-3 and TRBJ2-7; 11 bases are shared with TRBD1. CDR1 and CDR2 from the germline V gene are MNHEY and SVGEGT. The V and J ends lost 2 bases and 3 bases, in that order; junction bases with no gene match: 0. The CDR3 is made up of 14 amino acids. The CDR3 coding sequence is TGTGCCAGCAGTTACGGGACAGGGGGCTACGAGCAGTACTTC. Amino acid sequence: CASSYGTGGYEQYF.

Of note for this clonotype: This may stem from a read error, because a much larger clone lies one nucleotide away. The chain recombines TRBV6-5 with TRBJ2-2; perhaps D is TRBD1 or TRBD2 (5 bases each). Looked up from germline, CDR1 is MNHEY and CDR2 is SVGAGI. V shed 6 bases and J shed 6 bases, with 5 bases lying between them. This CDR3 is built from 11 residues. The CDR3 sequence is CASRGAGELFF. CDR3 nucleotides: TGTGCCAGCAGGGGGGCCGGGGAGCTGTTTTTT.

This clonotype was seen more than once but under ten times. V gene TRBV5-6 combines with J gene TRBJ2-7; 8 bases line up with TRBD2. The trim removed 7 bases at V and 0 bases at J, leaving 9 bases unmatched. The CDR3 is 15 amino acids. The germline gives CDR1 SGHDT, CDR2 YYEEEE. Here the CDR3 reads CASGYLAGNSYEQYF. The CDR3, as DNA: TGTGCCAGCGGATATCTAGCGGGTAACTCCTACGAGCAGTACTTC.

The table lists this clonotype with a few counts. This chain uses TRBV19 with TRBJ2-1; D is ambiguous. Germline CDR1 reads LNHDA; CDR2 reads SQIVND (reference sequence). The ends were cut back, 3 bases at V and 0 bases at J, with 0 bases in the middle. The CDR3 is made up of 12 amino acids. The CDR3 bases are TGTGCCAGTAGTATCTCCTACAATGAGCAGTTCTTC. This gives the protein CASSISYNEQFF.

This chain joins TRBV7-9 and TRBJ1-2; 8 bases map to TRBD1. Germline trimming cut 4 bases from V and 5 bases from J; bases unmatched to any gene: 3. Germline V gene data show CDR1 as SEHNR and CDR2 as FQNEAQ (reference sequence). CDR3 length equals 13 residues. The CDR3 protein is CASSSQGVYGYTF. For the CDR3, the DNA is TGTGCCAGCAGCTCACAGGGGGTTTATGGCTACACCTTC.

This clonotype turned up a few times. An end of the junction differs from the germline gene, which may be a read error. The rearrangement uses TRBV29-1 and TRBJ2-7, with D unclear. The CDR3 is 14 residues long. Per germline, CDR1 SQVTM and CDR2 ANQGSEA. CDR3 DNA: TGCAGCGTAGAAGAAGGGTCGAGCTCCTACGAGCAGTACTTC. It is translated as CSVEEGSSSYEQYF.

This clonotype has only a few counts. The chain employs TRBV28 and TRBJ1-5; 10 bases are shared with TRBD1. CDR3 length equals 16 residues. Germline V gives CDR1 MDHEN, CDR2 SYDVKM. V lost 3 bases to trimming and J lost 2 bases; unmatched junction nucleotides: 4. The CDR3 loop is CASSFSGTGGNQPQHF. CDR3 coding DNA: TGTGCCAGCAGTTTCTCCGGGACAGGGGGCAATCAGCCCCAGCATTTT.